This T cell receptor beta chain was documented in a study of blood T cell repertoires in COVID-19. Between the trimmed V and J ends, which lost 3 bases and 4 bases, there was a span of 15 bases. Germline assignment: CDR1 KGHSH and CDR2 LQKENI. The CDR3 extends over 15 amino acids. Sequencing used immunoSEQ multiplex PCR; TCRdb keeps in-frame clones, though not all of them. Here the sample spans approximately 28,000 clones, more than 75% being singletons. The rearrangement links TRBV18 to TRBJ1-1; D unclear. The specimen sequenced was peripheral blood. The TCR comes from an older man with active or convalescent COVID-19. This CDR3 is CASSPLGEGGTEAFF. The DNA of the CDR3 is TGTGCCAGCTCACCCCTAGGAGAGGGAGGCACTGAAGCTTTCTTT.